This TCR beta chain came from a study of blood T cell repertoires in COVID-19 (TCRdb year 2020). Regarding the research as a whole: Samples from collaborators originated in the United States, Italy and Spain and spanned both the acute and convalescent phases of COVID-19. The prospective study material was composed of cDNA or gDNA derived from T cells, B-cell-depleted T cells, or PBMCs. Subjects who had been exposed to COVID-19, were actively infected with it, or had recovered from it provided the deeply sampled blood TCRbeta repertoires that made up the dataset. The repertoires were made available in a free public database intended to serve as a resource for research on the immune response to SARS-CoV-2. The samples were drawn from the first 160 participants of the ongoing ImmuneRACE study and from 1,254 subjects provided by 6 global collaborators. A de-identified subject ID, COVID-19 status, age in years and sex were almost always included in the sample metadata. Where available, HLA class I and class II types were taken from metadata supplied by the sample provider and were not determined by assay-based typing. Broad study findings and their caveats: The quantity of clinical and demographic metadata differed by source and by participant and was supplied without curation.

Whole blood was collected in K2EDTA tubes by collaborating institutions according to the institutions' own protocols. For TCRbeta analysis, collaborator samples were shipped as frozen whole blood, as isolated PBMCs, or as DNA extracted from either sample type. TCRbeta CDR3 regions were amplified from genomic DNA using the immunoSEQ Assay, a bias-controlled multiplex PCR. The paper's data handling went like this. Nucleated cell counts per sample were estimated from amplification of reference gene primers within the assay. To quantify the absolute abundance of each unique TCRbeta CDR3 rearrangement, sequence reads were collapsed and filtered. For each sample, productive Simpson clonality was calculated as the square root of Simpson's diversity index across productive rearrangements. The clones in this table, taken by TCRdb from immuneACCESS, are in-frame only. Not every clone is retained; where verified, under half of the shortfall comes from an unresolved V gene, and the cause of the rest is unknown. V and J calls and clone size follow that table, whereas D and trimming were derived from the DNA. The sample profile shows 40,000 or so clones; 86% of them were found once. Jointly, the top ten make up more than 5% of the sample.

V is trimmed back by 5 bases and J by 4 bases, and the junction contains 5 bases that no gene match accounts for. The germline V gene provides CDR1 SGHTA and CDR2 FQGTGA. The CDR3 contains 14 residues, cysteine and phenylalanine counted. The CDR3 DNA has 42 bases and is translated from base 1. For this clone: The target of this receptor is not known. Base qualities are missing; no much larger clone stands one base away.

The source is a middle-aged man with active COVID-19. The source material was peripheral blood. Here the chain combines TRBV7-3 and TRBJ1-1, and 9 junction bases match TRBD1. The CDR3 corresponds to CASSAGTGSTEAFF. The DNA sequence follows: TGTGCCAGCAGCGCCGGGACAGGGTCCACTGAAGCTTTCTTT.